The 18 T cell receptor beta chains below come from one sample, sequenced in a study of T-cell reconstitution after alpha-beta-depleted transplantation in children. A TCRbeta library incorporating unique molecular identifiers was prepared. TCRdb fed the PCR reads into MiXCR, producing one record per CDR3 protein. The sample has hundreds of thousands of distinct CDR3 sequences; roughly 8.3% are singletons. The sequencing used PBMCs, mostly from graft donor cells, collected 360 days after TCRalphabeta/CD19-depleted stem cell transplant. These receptors came from a male patient between 2 and 10 years old who had a stem cell transplant for acute myeloid leukemia, so the T cells may come from the graft donor.

The J gene is TRBJ2-2, the V gene TRBV20-1; TRBD2 aligns across 15 bases. The CDR3 is made up of 16 amino acids. Germline CDR1 is DFQATT and CDR2 is SNEGSKA (reference sequence). The V segment lost 2 bases and the J segment 9 bases; nucleotides outside the gene matches: 7. CDR3 amino acids: CSARPGTSGGNRELFF. CDR3 coding DNA: TGCAGTGCTAGACCTGGGACTAGCGGGGGGAATCGGGAGCTGTTTTTT.

This clonotype was counted at least ten times. This chain links TRBV20-1 with TRBJ2-4; 9 nucleotides align to TRBD2. The CDR3 has 14 residues. The germline CDR1 and CDR2 sequences are DFQATT and SNEGSKA (reference sequence). V was pared by 3 bases and J by 3 bases, with 3 bases of the junction left unmatched. The CDR3 sequence is CSARLLAGKNIQYF. As DNA, the CDR3 is TGCAGTGCTAGGCTACTAGCGGGCAAAAACATTCAGTACTTC.

This clonotype was counted at least ten times. V and J are TRBV5-1 and TRBJ2-1; no clear D gene. CDR1 and CDR2 from the germline V gene are SGHRS and YFSETQ. The CDR3 has 12 amino acids. The V end was cut by 2 bases, the J end by 7 bases, with 7 bases between. The CDR3 DNA sequence: TGCGCCAGCAGCTTATTTGGAAATGAGCAGTTCTTC. Translation: CASSLFGNEQFF.

This clonotype has ten or more counts. The rearrangement links TRBV14 to TRBJ1-1; D unclear. CDR1 is SGHDN, CDR2 FVKESK, per germline. The CDR3 has 16 residues. The V end lost 1 base, the J end lost 3 bases, and 15 bases lay between the germline ends. For the CDR3, the DNA is TGTGCCAGCAGCCAAGTGGTACAGACCGCTCACACTGAAGCTTTCTTT. Translation gives CASSQVVQTAHTEAFF.

The table lists this clonotype with many counts. The chain combines TRBV29-1 with TRBJ1-5; D perhaps matches TRBD1 (5 bases). The CDR3 loop spans 12 amino acids. V was pared by 8 bases and J by 7 bases, with 15 bases between. The V gene's germline CDR1 is SQVTM and CDR2 ANQGSEA. The CDR3 protein is CSFRDVAQPQHF. The CDR3 DNA is TGCAGCTTCCGGGACGTCGCGCAGCCCCAGCATTTT.

The chain couples TRBV7-6 to TRBJ1-2; perhaps TRBD1 as D (5 bases). V lost 3 bases and J 5 bases, leaving 16 bases between the germline ends. The germline gives CDR1 SGHVS, CDR2 FNYEAQ. CDR3 length equals 15 residues. The CDR3 reads CASSFQGLLLYGYTF. CDR3 DNA: TGTGCCAGCAGCTTCCAGGGCTTACTCCTATATGGCTACACCTTC.

This clonotype has just a few counts. The rearrangement uses TRBV4-2 and TRBJ1-2, with D tentatively TRBD1 (6 bases). This CDR3 region has 17 residues. The germline V and J ends were trimmed by 1 base and 4 bases, with 19 bases remaining between them. The germline V gene encodes CDR1 LGHNA and CDR2 YNFKEQ. The CDR3 spells CASSQARGPDSSYGYTF. CDR3 DNA: TGTGCCAGCAGCCAAGCCCGAGGCCCGGACAGCTCCTATGGCTACACCTTC.

J is TRBJ2-7 and V is TRBV4-2; no firm D call. The germline V and J ends were trimmed by 10 bases and 2 bases, with 15 bases remaining between them. The germline V gene has CDR1 LGHNA and CDR2 YNFKEQ. This CDR3 contains 13 residues. DNA for the CDR3: TGTGCCATCAGGCCAAGGATTACCTACGAGCAGTACTTC. This sequence encodes CAIRPRITYEQYF.

This clonotype was seen ten or more times. The chain links TRBV29-1 to TRBJ2-5, with D unresolved. V was clipped by 4 bases and J by 5 bases, with 5 bases between them. Per the germline V gene, CDR1 is SQVTM and CDR2 is ANQGSEA. CDR3 length equals 10 residues. The CDR3 protein is CSVALETQYF. CDR3 bases: TGCAGCGTTGCACTGGAGACCCAGTACTTC. Looking up the rest from reference TRBV29-1 and TRBJ2-5 gives the full variable domain: SAVISQKPSRDICQRGTSLTIQCQVDSQVTMMFWYRQQPGQSLTLIATANQGSEATYESGFVIDKFPISRPNLTFSTLTVSNMSPEDSSIYLCSVALETQYFGPGTRLLVL.

This clonotype was counted between two and nine times. The chain employs TRBV19 and TRBJ2-7; 8 bases match TRBD1. Germline CDR1 LNHDA, CDR2 SQIVND (reference sequence). After removal of 9 bases from V and 2 bases from J, the junction contained 6 bases not matched to a gene. The CDR3 length is 13 residues. This CDR3 is CASRQGKTYEQYF. In DNA form, the CDR3 reads TGTGCCAGCCGACAGGGGAAAACCTACGAGCAGTACTTC.

The gene calls are TRBV29-1 and TRBJ2-2, with 9 bases aligning to TRBD2. V lost 7 bases to trimming and J lost 4 bases; unmatched junction nucleotides: 7. The CDR3 is 14 amino acids. Germline V gives CDR1 SQVTM, CDR2 ANQGSEA. For the CDR3, the DNA is TGCAGCGCCGCGGGGGGGCCTGTCACCGGGGAGCTGTTTTTT. Protein product: CSAAGGPVTGELFF.

This clonotype was counted ten times or more. This chain connects TRBV7-3 to TRBJ2-6; tentatively, D is TRBD1 or TRBD2 (6 bases each). Germline lookup yields CDR1 SGHTA and CDR2 FQGTGA. The CDR3 consists of 16 residues. V lost 5 bases to trimming and J lost 0 bases, with 11 bases between them. CDR3 bases: TGTGCCAGCAGCGCGGGACATAGCTCTGGGGCCAACGTCCTGACTTTC. This translates into CASSAGHSSGANVLTF.

This clonotype was seen at least ten times. V gene TRBV7-9 combines with J gene TRBJ2-1; tentatively, D is TRBD1 or TRBD2 (5 bases each). The ends were cut back, 3 bases at V and 2 bases at J, with 8 bases in the middle. The CDR3 spans 14 residues. Germline assignment: CDR1 SEHNR and CDR2 FQNEAQ (reference sequence). The CDR3 DNA sequence: TGTGCCAGCAGCTTGGGGGATGCCTACAATGAGCAGTTCTTC. It yields the protein CASSLGDAYNEQFF.

V usage is TRBV20-1 and J usage is TRBJ2-3; D is ambiguous. There are 15 residues in the CDR3. CDR1 is DFQATT, CDR2 SNEGSKA, per germline (reference sequence). The V and J ends lost 8 bases and 1 base respectively, with 19 bases between them. The DNA of the CDR3 is TGCAGTTCATACCGTCAGGTTTCGGGCACAGATACGCAGTATTTT. This sequence encodes CSSYRQVSGTDTQYF.

This clonotype was detected a few times. The gene calls are TRBV7-9 and TRBJ2-3; 7 bases align to TRBD1. Germline V lookup: CDR1 SEHNR, CDR2 FQNEAQ (reference sequence). This CDR3 is built from 17 residues. Germline trimming cut 3 bases from V and 2 bases from J; bases unmatched to any gene: 11. Here the CDR3 reads CASSFPPRDRATDTQYF. The CDR3 nucleotides are TGTGCCAGCAGCTTCCCACCCCGAGACAGGGCCACAGATACGCAGTATTTT.

CDR3 nucleotides: TGTGCCAGCAGCCCGACAGGGGCCTTCCCTGAAGCTTTCTTT. This gives the protein CASSPTGAFPEAFF. The rearrangement joins TRBV7-9 to TRBJ1-1; 8 bases match TRBD1. V lost 5 bases, J lost 6 bases, and 8 bases stayed unmatched. CDR1 SEHNR and CDR2 FQNEAQ come from the germline V gene (reference sequence). The CDR3 covers 14 residues.

This clonotype was recorded a few times. The rearrangement uses TRBV20-1 and TRBJ1-1; no clear D. V was pared by 5 bases and J by 0 bases, with 13 bases between. The germline gives CDR1 DFQATT, CDR2 SNEGSKA (reference sequence). This CDR3 has 14 residues. This chain's CDR3 is CSAPAPLMNTEAFF. CDR3 in DNA: TGCAGTGCTCCCGCACCTCTGATGAACACTGAAGCTTTCTTT.

The V gene is TRBV2, the J gene TRBJ2-5, with TRBD2 identical over 8 bases. The CDR3 is made up of 14 amino acids. The V and J ends lost 5 bases and 5 bases, in that order; junction bases with no gene match: 7. In germline, CDR1 is SNHLY, CDR2 FYNNEI. The chain's CDR3 is CASSYQSGGETQYF. The CDR3 DNA reads TGTGCCAGCAGTTATCAATCGGGGGGGGAGACCCAGTACTTC.